The source of this T cell receptor (beta chain) is a study of shared clonotypes between healthy human individuals. The CDR3 runs to 15 residues. V was shortened by 0 bases and J by 2 bases, with 10 bases between the two germline ends. In germline, CDR1 is SGHRS, CDR2 YFSETQ. Some clones are missing from TCRdb's copy, which holds only in-frame ones; the method was immunoSEQ multiplex PCR. Of roughly 300,000 clones listed, around 86% are singletons. Study donors comprised healthy, HIV-negative adults devoid of recent acute infection or vaccination. Sequenced material: memory CD8+ T cells sorted from blood. Regarding subset: CD45RO+ cells pooled with CCR7-negative TemRA cells. The V call is TRBV5-1, the J call TRBJ2-3; D possibly uses TRBD1 or TRBD2 (5 bases each). The clonotype originates from a man aged 18 to 35 in good health. In DNA, the CDR3 is TGCGCCAGCAGCTTGGATCGGGGACCCACAGATACGCAGTATTTT. The encoded protein is CASSLDRGPTDTQYF.